What follows are 9 T cell receptor beta chains derived from one specimen sequenced in a study of molecular identifiers for immune sequencing clone quantification. Using its own MiXCR run on the PCR reads, TCRdb lists one record per CDR3 protein. The repertoire has about 640,000 distinct CDR3 sequences, less than 20% of them found once; the top ten carry 0.7% to 1%. Sequencing input: naive CD8+ T cells from blood, with Jurkat cell RNA spiked in. Described subset: FACS-sorted CD8+CD4-CCR7+CD45RA+ naive T cells. The receptor set was obtained from a human donor in good health. Some libraries in this study had Jurkat cell RNA spiked in.

V is TRBV2 and J is TRBJ2-4, with 13 nucleotides matching TRBD2. V lost 3 bases to trimming and J lost 6 bases; unmatched junction nucleotides: 14. The CDR3 has 19 residues. The germline CDR1 and CDR2 sequences are SNHLY and FYNNEI. Here the CDR3 DNA reads TGTGCCAGCAGTGACGTTTCAGGGGGACTAGCGGGGCCTCGAAACATTCAGTACTTC. Amino acids: CASSDVSGGLAGPRNIQYF.

This clonotype was detected many times. The chain recombines TRBV4-1 with TRBJ1-5; 12 positions agree with TRBD1. This CDR3 is 17 amino acids long. V lost 0 bases, J lost 4 bases, and 4 bases stayed unmatched. CDR1 is MGHRA, CDR2 YSYEKL, per germline. The CDR3 DNA sequence: TGCGCCAGCAGCCAAGAGGGGACAGGGGGCTTAAATCAGCCCCAGCATTTT. This sequence encodes CASSQEGTGGLNQPQHF.

This chain joins TRBV3-1 and TRBJ2-3; 12 bases align to TRBD2. Germline CDR1 is LGHDT and CDR2 is YNNKEL (reference sequence). Trimming removed 4 bases from V and 13 bases from J; junction bases left unmatched: 24. The CDR3 loop spans 19 amino acids. CDR3 sequence: CASSPSPRGMGLAGLREYF. In DNA form, the CDR3 reads TGTGCCAGCAGCCCTAGCCCACGGGGGATGGGACTAGCGGGCCTCAGGGAGTATTTT.

The chain recombines TRBV20-1 with TRBJ1-2, with TRBD1 matching 9 bases. The CDR3 runs to 17 residues. Germline V gene data show CDR1 as DFQATT and CDR2 as SNEGSKA (reference sequence). V lost 5 bases to trimming and J lost 1 base; unmatched junction nucleotides: 14. The CDR3 sequence is CSALPGQGPPYNYGYTF. The DNA for the CDR3 is TGCAGTGCTCTACCGGGACAGGGCCCCCCATATAACTATGGCTACACCTTC.

This clonotype appeared many times. Sequence at one end of the junction differs from germline and may be a read error. This chain links TRBV7-7 with TRBJ2-2; no clear D gene. Germline V gives CDR1 SSHAT, CDR2 FNYEAQ (reference sequence). The CDR3 contains 16 residues. CDR3: CASSLADGWNTGELFF. The CDR3 DNA is TGTGCTAGCAGCTTAGCCGATGGGTGGAACACCGGGGAGCTGTTTTTT.

The chain recombines TRBV29-1 with TRBJ2-1; D unclear. CDR1 is SQVTM and CDR2 is ANQGSEA in the germline V gene. The CDR3 consists of 14 residues. V shed 0 bases and J shed 5 bases, with 11 bases lying between them. Here the CDR3 reads CSVEDLQGNNEQFF. Written as DNA, the CDR3 is TGCAGCGTTGAAGATCTTCAAGGAAACAATGAGCAGTTCTTC.

Details on this clonotype: This may arise from a read error, as a much more abundant clone is one base away. The chain uses TRBV28 and TRBJ2-5; tentative D call: TRBD1 (6 bases). This CDR3 has 14 amino acids. The germline V gene has CDR1 MDHEN and CDR2 SYDVKM. The CDR3 reads CASSYQGWQEAQYF. CDR3 nucleotides: TGTGCCAGCAGTTATCAGGGGTGGCAAGAGGCCCAGTACTTC.

The chain joins TRBV11-2 to TRBJ1-3, with a tentative D call TRBD1 (5 bases). This CDR3 contains 17 residues. V was shortened by 0 bases and J by 4 bases, with 16 bases between the two germline ends. Germline CDR1 SGHAT, CDR2 FQNNGV. This CDR3 is CASSLDVRDLTGNTIYF. The CDR3, as DNA: TGTGCCAGCAGCTTAGATGTGAGGGACCTGACGGGAAACACCATATATTTT.

This clonotype was counted many times. This rearrangement joins TRBV5-1 to TRBJ2-3; 9 bases are a match to TRBD1. The V and J ends lost 1 base and 2 bases, in that order; junction bases with no gene match: 8. Germline V gene sequence: CDR1 SGHRS, CDR2 YFSETQ. The length of the CDR3 is 17 residues. CDR3 sequence (DNA): TGCGCCAGCAGCTTGAACCGACAGGGGGGCATCACAGATACGCAGTATTTT. Translating it yields CASSLNRQGGITDTQYF. Full variable domain (outside the CDR3, taken from reference TRBV5-1 and TRBJ2-3): KAGVTQTPRYLIKTRGQQVTLSCSPISGHRSVSWYQQTPGQGLQFLFEYFSETQRNKGNFPGRFSGRQFSNSRSEMNVSTLELGDSALYLCASSLNRQGGITDTQYFGPGTRLTVL.